The next 27 T cell receptor beta chains were all read from a single sample in a study of OX40 agonist ivuxolimab in advanced cancers. Data came from immunoSEQ multiplex PCR; TCRdb stores just in-frame clones and leaves some out. The sample holds about 60,000 clones, 75% to 90% seen once. The sequences come from CD4+ or CD8+ T cells sorted from blood, collected in a trial of the OX40 agonist ivuxolimab. The receptors derive from an adult with an advanced solid tumor such as melanoma, head and neck, liver or kidney cancer.

This chain joins TRBV15 and TRBJ2-3; D may be TRBD2 (6 bases). The CDR3 spans 15 residues. Germline V gene data show CDR1 as LNHNV and CDR2 as YYDKDF (reference sequence). V was pared by 3 bases and J by 3 bases, with 13 bases between. Here the CDR3 reads CATSRDVGRTDTQYF. CDR3 sequence (DNA): TGTGCCACCAGCAGGGACGTGGGGAGGACAGATACGCAGTATTTT.

CDR3 in DNA: TGTGCCAGTAGTACCGTGTTCCAAGAGGATGGCTACACCTTC. Protein: CASSTVFQEDGYTF. The chain is built from TRBV19 and TRBJ1-2; D remains ambiguous. The CDR3 runs to 14 residues. Trimming took 4 bases from V and 6 from J, leaving 15 bases between them. CDR1 and CDR2 from the germline V gene are LNHDA and SQIVND (reference sequence).

For the CDR3, the DNA is TGTGCCAGCAGCCCTAGAGATCTTTCCTACGAGCAGTACTTC. It encodes CASSPRDLSYEQYF. This chain joins TRBV7-8 and TRBJ2-7; the D is unclear. Germline lookup yields CDR1 SGHVS and CDR2 FQNEAQ. V was clipped by 5 bases and J by 1 base, with 12 bases between them. The CDR3 is 14 amino acids. Full variable domain (missing parts from reference TRBV7-8 and TRBJ2-7): GAGVSQSPRYKVAKRGQDVALRCDPISGHVSLFWYQQALGQGPEFLTYFQNEAQLDKSGLPSDRFFAERPEGSVSTLKIQRTQQEDSAVYLCASSPRDLSYEQYFGPGTRLTVT.

The CDR3 loop is CASSLGPGSSYEQYF. The CDR3 nucleotides read TGCGCCAGCAGCTTGGGTCCGGGGAGCTCCTACGAGCAGTACTTC. The chain employs TRBV5-1 and TRBJ2-7; TRBD2 might be the D (5 bases). V was cut by 0 bases and J by 0 bases, with 10 bases left in between. The CDR3 extends over 15 amino acids. From germline, CDR1 is SGHRS and CDR2 YFSETQ.

V and J are TRBV5-6 and TRBJ2-5, with a possible D match to TRBD2 (6 bases). The V end lost 4 bases, the J end lost 5 bases, and 15 bases lay between the germline ends. CDR3 length equals 14 residues. In germline, CDR1 is SGHDT, CDR2 YYEEEE. This chain's CDR3 is CASSPAPREETQYF. The CDR3 DNA reads as TGTGCCAGCAGCCCGGCCCCCCGGGAGGAGACCCAGTACTTC.

The V and J genes are TRBV7-9 and TRBJ2-1; 7 bases match TRBD2. V lost 0 bases to trimming and J lost 7 bases; unmatched junction nucleotides: 6. Germline V gives CDR1 SEHNR, CDR2 FQNEAQ (reference sequence). The CDR3 covers 15 residues. The CDR3 loop is CASSLAGGGGNEQFF. The CDR3 DNA reads TGTGCCAGCAGCTTAGCTGGTGGCGGGGGAAATGAGCAGTTCTTC. The full variable domain, with the rest looked up from reference TRBV7-9 and TRBJ2-1, is DTGVSQNPRHKITKRGQNVTFRCDPISEHNRLYWYRQTLGQGPEFLTYFQNEAQLEKSRLLSDRFSAERPKGSFSTLEIQRTEQGDSAMYLCASSLAGGGGNEQFFGPGTRLTVL.

This rearrangement joins TRBV6-1 to TRBJ1-1, with 8 nucleotides matching TRBD1. In germline, CDR1 is MNHNS, CDR2 SASEGT. CDR3 size: 16 residues. After removal of 4 bases from V and 2 bases from J, the junction contained 9 bases not matched to a gene. The CDR3 DNA follows: TGTGCCAGCAGTGTCTTGACAGGGGTTCTCAACACTGAAGCTTTCTTT. Protein sequence: CASSVLTGVLNTEAFF.

The V and J genes are TRBV7-2 and TRBJ1-2; unclear D gene. Trimming took 1 base from V and 8 from J, leaving 11 bases between them. Per germline, CDR1 SGHTA and CDR2 FQGNSA. The length of the CDR3 is 13 residues. The CDR3 reads CASSLDRAGGYTF. In nucleotides, the CDR3 is TGTGCCAGCAGCTTAGATCGGGCAGGCGGCTACACCTTC.

The chain joins TRBV19 to TRBJ1-5; no clear D. The CDR3 covers 15 residues. V lost 1 base to trimming and J lost 4 bases, with 11 bases between them. Germline V CDR1 and CDR2: LNHDA, SQIVND (reference sequence). CDR3 in DNA: TGTGCCAGTAGTATAGTAGGAGGAGGGAATCAGCCCCAGCATTTT. Its translation: CASSIVGGGNQPQHF.

V gene TRBV6-5 combines with J gene TRBJ1-6; 9 bases align to TRBD1. V dropped 2 bases and J dropped 7; count of bases not matched to a gene: 6. The CDR3 contains 16 residues. The germline gives CDR1 MNHEY, CDR2 SVGAGI. The CDR3 region has the DNA TGTGCCAGCAGTTACACGCCGGGACAGGGAAATTCACCCCTCCACTTT. It is translated as CASSYTPGQGNSPLHF.

This clone was seen once. The rearrangement links TRBV27 to TRBJ2-7; D unresolved. V was pared by 4 bases and J by 2 bases, with 24 bases between. CDR1 is MNHEY, CDR2 SMNVEV, per germline (reference sequence). The CDR3 spans 18 residues. CDR3 in DNA: TGTGCCAGCAGTTCACATCCCGTGACAAGCCCTATTGCCTACGAGCAGTACTTC. Translated, it gives CASSSHPVTSPIAYEQYF.

The rearrangement links TRBV9 to TRBJ1-2; 7 nucleotides agree with TRBD1. V shed 4 bases and J 7 bases; nucleotides not matched to a gene: 10. This CDR3 is 14 amino acids long. Germline CDR1 and CDR2: SGDLS and YYNGEE. CDR3 region: CASSITEGASGYTF. CDR3 in DNA: TGTGCCAGCAGCATCACGGAGGGGGCAAGTGGCTACACCTTC.

This chain joins TRBV29-1 and TRBJ1-2, with D unresolved. The germline gives CDR1 SQVTM, CDR2 ANQGSEA. This CDR3 has 12 residues. Trimming took off 3 bases at V and 1 base at J, with 6 bases between the two ends. CDR3 nucleotides: TGCAGCGTTGAGGGCCATAACTATGGCTACACCTTC. This translates into CSVEGHNYGYTF.

The genes are TRBV4-1 and TRBJ1-5, with 8 bases that match TRBD1. CDR1 and CDR2 (germline): MGHRA, YSYEKL. V shed 6 bases and J 5 bases; nucleotides not matched to a gene: 6. CDR3 size: 14 residues. In nucleotides, the CDR3 is TGCGCCAGCAGTTTACAGGGGGTGGATCAGCCCCAGCATTTT. It translates to CASSLQGVDQPQHF.

The gene calls are TRBV12-5 and TRBJ2-5; D gene ambiguous. This CDR3 is built from 16 residues. V was pared by 0 bases and J by 1 base, with 12 bases between. Per germline, CDR1 LGHNT and CDR2 FRNRAP. CDR3 sequence: CASGLVSEDIQETQYF. The CDR3 DNA reads TGTGCTAGTGGTTTGGTAAGTGAGGATATCCAAGAGACCCAGTACTTC. Looking up the rest from reference TRBV12-5 and TRBJ2-5 gives the full variable domain: DARVTQTPRHKVTEMGQEVTMRCQPILGHNTVFWYRQTMMQGLELLAYFRNRAPLDDSGMPKDRFSAEMPDATLATLKIQPSEPRDSAVYFCASGLVSEDIQETQYFGPGTRLLVL.

This chain's CDR3 is CASSQPGHRDYEQYF. In DNA form, the CDR3 reads TGTGCCAGCAGTCAACCGGGACATCGAGATTACGAGCAGTACTTC. The V and J genes are TRBV2 and TRBJ2-7, with D perhaps matching TRBD1 (6 bases). V lost 5 bases and J lost 4, with 18 bases in between. Germline V lookup: CDR1 SNHLY, CDR2 FYNNEI. This CDR3 region has 15 residues.

This sequence joins TRBV7-2 and TRBJ1-1; 10 positions agree with TRBD1. The CDR3 length is 13 residues. Trimming cost V 5 bases and J 7 bases; bases outside gene matches: 4. Germline CDR1 is SGHTA and CDR2 is FQGNSA. CDR3 sequence (DNA): TGTGCCAGCAGCCAGGGGGACAGGGGTGAAGCTTTCTTT. This encodes CASSQGDRGEAFF.

The rearrangement links TRBV28 to TRBJ2-2; D not certain. Deletions cut 2 bases from V and 9 bases from J, with 10 bases between. Germline CDR1 and CDR2: MDHEN and SYDVKM. The CDR3 is made up of 13 amino acids. This CDR3 is CASSLRAPRELFF. The CDR3 DNA is TGTGCCAGCAGTTTAAGGGCGCCCCGGGAGCTGTTTTTT.

The rearrangement joins TRBV4-3 to TRBJ2-5; 8 bases are a match to TRBD2. Trimming cost V 1 base and J 5 bases; bases outside gene matches: 9. The CDR3 runs 16 residues. Germline CDR1 LGHNA, CDR2 YSLEER. The CDR3 protein is CASSQGVGTRSETQYF. The CDR3 nucleotides read TGCGCCAGCAGCCAAGGCGTGGGGACTAGAAGTGAGACCCAGTACTTC.

This sequence joins TRBV6-1 and TRBJ2-7, with D possibly matching TRBD1 (7 bases). Trimming left V 6 bases short and J 2 bases short, with 14 bases between. The germline V gene encodes CDR1 MNHNS and CDR2 SASEGT. The length of the CDR3 is 14 residues. The CDR3 sequence is CASRGGQAPYEQYF. DNA of the CDR3: TGTGCCAGCAGGGGAGGACAGGCCCCCTACGAGCAGTACTTC.

The chain joins TRBV28 to TRBJ1-1; no reliable D call. Germline V gene lookup returns CDR1 MDHEN and CDR2 SYDVKM. V lost 6 bases to trimming and J lost 2 bases, with 13 bases between them. This CDR3 spans 14 amino acids. The DNA of the CDR3 is TGTGCCAGCAGATCCCAAGCCGAAAACACTGAAGCTTTCTTT. Its translation is CASRSQAENTEAFF.

V and J are TRBV7-8 and TRBJ2-5; 8 bases align to TRBD1. The V gene's germline CDR1 is SGHVS and CDR2 FQNEAQ. The V and J ends lost 5 bases and 5 bases, in that order; junction bases with no gene match: 10. The CDR3 extends over 15 amino acids. The chain's CDR3 is CASSPRTGFLETQYF. In DNA form, the CDR3 reads TGTGCCAGCAGCCCCCGGACAGGGTTCTTGGAGACCCAGTACTTC.

The chain uses TRBV11-2 and TRBJ2-7, with D perhaps matching TRBD1 (5 bases). This CDR3 region has 13 residues. The V end lost 3 bases, the J end lost 5 bases, and 11 bases lay between the germline ends. Germline V gene lookup returns CDR1 SGHAT and CDR2 FQNNGV. The CDR3, as DNA: TGTGCCAGCAGCTTGAATCAGGGCCACGAGCAGTACTTC. Its protein product is CASSLNQGHEQYF. The variable domain in full, with the rest retrieved from reference TRBV11-2 and TRBJ2-7, is EAGVAQSPRYKIIEKRQSVAFWCNPISGHATLYWYQQILGQGPKLLIQFQNNGVVDDSQLPKDRFSAERLKGVDSTLKIQPAKLEDSAVYLCASSLNQGHEQYFGPGTRLTVT.

This clone has just a few counts. The chain employs TRBV2 and TRBJ2-2; D is perhaps TRBD2 (5 bases). Per the germline V gene, CDR1 is SNHLY and CDR2 is FYNNEI. V lost 8 bases to trimming and J lost 4 bases, with 11 bases between them. This CDR3 is built from 13 residues. The CDR3 here is CASSPAGTGELFF. CDR3 coding DNA: TGTGCCAGCTCCCCGGCGGGCACCGGGGAGCTGTTTTTT.

Comment on this clone: A read error may produce the germline difference seen at one junction end. In DNA form, the CDR3 reads TGTGCCACCAGCAGATCCCGACTAGCGGGCAGGATCTTC. Protein product: CATSRSRLAGRIF. The chain carries TRBV15 and TRBJ2-1; 10 bases map to TRBD2. The CDR3 contains 13 residues. From germline, CDR1 is LNHNV and CDR2 YYDKDF (reference sequence).

V usage is TRBV4-1 and J usage is TRBJ1-6; D is unresolved. Trimming cost V 5 bases and J 12 bases, with 11 bases left between them. CDR1 MGHRA and CDR2 YSYEKL come from the germline V gene. The CDR3 is made up of 12 amino acids. CDR3 in amino acids: CASSSPAGPLHF. The CDR3 nucleotides read TGCGCCAGCAGCTCCCCGGCCGGACCCCTCCACTTT.

The chain joins TRBV14 to TRBJ1-6; D perhaps matches TRBD1 (6 bases). There are 15 residues in the CDR3. The ends were cut back, 4 bases at V and 6 bases at J, with 13 bases in the middle. CDR1 is SGHDN, CDR2 FVKESK, per germline. DNA for the CDR3: TGTGCCAGCAGCCTTACCGGGACACTTAATTCACCCCTCCACTTT. Its translation is CASSLTGTLNSPLHF.